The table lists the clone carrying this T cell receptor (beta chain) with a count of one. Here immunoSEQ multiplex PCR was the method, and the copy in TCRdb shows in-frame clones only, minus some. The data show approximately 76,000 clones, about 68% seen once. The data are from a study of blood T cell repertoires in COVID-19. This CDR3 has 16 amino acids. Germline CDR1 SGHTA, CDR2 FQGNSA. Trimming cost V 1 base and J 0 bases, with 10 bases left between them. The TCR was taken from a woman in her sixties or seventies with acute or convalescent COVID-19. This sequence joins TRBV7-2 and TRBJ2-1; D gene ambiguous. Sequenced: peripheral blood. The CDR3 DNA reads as TGTGCCAGCAGCTTAGTGGTAGTGAACTCCTACAATGAGCAGTTCTTC. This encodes CASSLVVVNSYNEQFF. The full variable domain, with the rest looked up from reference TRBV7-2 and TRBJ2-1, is GAGVSQSPSNKVTEKGKDVELRCDPISGHTALYWYRQSLGQGLEFLIYFQGNSAPDKSGLPSDRFSAERTGGSVSTLTIQRTQQEDSAVYLCASSLVVVNSYNEQFFGPGTRLTVL.